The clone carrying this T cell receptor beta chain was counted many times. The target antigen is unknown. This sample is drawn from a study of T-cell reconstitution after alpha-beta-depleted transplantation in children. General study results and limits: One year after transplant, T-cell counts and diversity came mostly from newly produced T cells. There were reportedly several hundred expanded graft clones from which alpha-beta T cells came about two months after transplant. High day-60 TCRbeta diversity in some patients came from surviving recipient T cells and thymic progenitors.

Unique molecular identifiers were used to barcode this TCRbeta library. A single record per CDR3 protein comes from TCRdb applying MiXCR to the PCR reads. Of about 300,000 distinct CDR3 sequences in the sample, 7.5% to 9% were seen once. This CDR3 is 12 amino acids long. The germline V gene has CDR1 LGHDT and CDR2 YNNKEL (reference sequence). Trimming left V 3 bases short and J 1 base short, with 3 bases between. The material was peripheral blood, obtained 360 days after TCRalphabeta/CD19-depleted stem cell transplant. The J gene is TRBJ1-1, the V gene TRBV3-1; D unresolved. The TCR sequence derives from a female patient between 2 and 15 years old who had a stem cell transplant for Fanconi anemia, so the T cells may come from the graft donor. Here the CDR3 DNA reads TGTGCCAGCAGCCACGCGAACACTGAAGCTTTCTTT. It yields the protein CASSHANTEAFF.